This entry concerns a single TCR beta chain. The source of the sample is a study of regulatory T cells in long-lasting Graves disease. Combining iRepertoire HTBI primers with Arm-PCR of CDR3 regions, the authors built TCR beta libraries. MiXCR, applied by TCRdb to the multiplex PCR reads, yields one record per CDR3 protein. The sample holds around 450,000 distinct CDR3 sequences, around 15% seen once. Specified time point: newly diagnosed GD, antithyroid drugs for less than 3 months. From RNA extracted from PBMCs, the TCR library was made. V was pared by 4 bases and J by 7 bases, with 9 bases of the junction left unmatched. This CDR3 is 14 amino acids long. From germline, CDR1 is SGDLS and CDR2 YYNGEE. These data also formed part of another study, on T cells in Graves' hyperthyroidism and ophthalmopathy.

The sample in question was peripheral blood mononuclear cells (PBMCs), obtained at new diagnosis, from a patient treated with antithyroid drugs. This TCR derives from a middle-aged man with Graves disease. The V gene is TRBV9, the J gene TRBJ2-7; 9 bases align to TRBD2. The CDR3 DNA sequence: TGTGCCAGCAGCTCTCGGACTGCGGGGGGGGAGCAGTACTTC. Its translation is CASSSRTAGGEQYF. Full variable domain (missing parts from reference TRBV9 and TRBJ2-7): DSGVTQTPKHLITATGQRVTLRCSPRSGDLSVYWYQQSLDQGLQFLIQYYNGEERAKGNILERFSAQQFPDLHSELNLSSLELGDSALYFCASSSRTAGGEQYFGPGTRLTVT.